This record concerns one T cell receptor (beta chain) sequence. Its antigen remains unidentified. The record has no base qualities; no much larger clone is one base away. According to the study, the label for this sample's time point signals: baseline before first vaccination. Vaccinee samples came from UK trials COV001 and COV002, including a single-blind randomized controlled phase 2/3 trial of AZD1222 (ChAdOx1 nCoV-19) in healthy adults. For TCRbeta chain sequencing, PBMC samples were collected from trial participants at day 0 and at day 28 after the second dose. The CDR3 regions of human TCRbeta chains were subjected to immunosequencing. Per the original workflow: TCRs in the repertoires were matched against a reference library of SARS-CoV-2-specific TCRs that had been generated with the MIRA antigen-specificity platform. Breadth was defined as the fraction of unique TCRs that were SARS-CoV-2-associated, and depth was defined as the fraction of total T cells that were SARS-CoV-2-associated. Using the MIRA data, each spike-specific TCR was assigned both to the spike region to which the TCR was reactive and to a CD4 or CD8 class. Log10-transformed breadth and depth values were compared by one-way ANOVA with Sidak's multiple comparisons tests. Not all clones reach the TCRdb copy of this immuneACCESS table, which keeps in-frame sequences only. Checked studies attribute under half of the gap to unresolved V genes and leave the rest unexplained. V, J and clone size were drawn from that table, and D and trimming were deduced from the DNA. This sample comprises about 120,000 clones, 85% to 90% of them detected only once. The ten largest clones add up to approximately 10% of the sample.

This entry comes from a study of T cell responses to AZD1222 COVID-19 vaccine (dated by TCRdb to about 2021). Background on the whole study: AZD1222 recipients given second doses at about 4 weeks or at about 12 weeks were pooled, since spike-specific TCR depth and breadth were not found to differ between the two schedules. A total of around 240 trial participants underwent TCR sequencing, of whom nearly 210 had received two doses of AZD1222 and some 25 had received two doses of the MenACWY control vaccine. Trial participants were enrolled by age into 18-55, 56-69 and 70-plus year subgroups, with about 150, 27 and 61 TCR-sequenced participants respectively.

Study-level results and caveats: Participants were mostly white British and included more females than males, and it was suggested by the authors that clonal diversity may have been underestimated. The whole spike protein was spanned by vaccine-associated CD4 TCRs, and dominant responses were seen in regions 160-218 and 743-854. Conclusions about previously exposed vaccinees are limited because only a handful of AZD1222 recipients were SARS-CoV-2 seropositive at baseline. In the small 56-69-year group, the increase in depth fell short of significance, most likely because of low power. Spike-specific TCR breadth and depth rose significantly after two AZD1222 doses compared with day 0 and with MenACWY recipients. Epitopes outside the regions mutated in the B.1.351 and B.1.1.7 variants were reportedly recognized by nearly half of the unique spike-specific TCRs. Because no day 14 peak-response samples were available, repertoires were characterized only after the peak T cell response.

This clonotype was obtained from an adult in good health. Sequenced material: peripheral blood, taken on day 0 of AZD1222 vaccination.

At the DNA level, the sequence is TGCGCCAGCAGCTTCCAGGGGGCGAATGAGCAGTTCTTC. Its product reads: CASSFQGANEQFF. This receptor chain uses TRBV5-1 and TRBJ2-1; a stretch of 8 junction bases matches TRBD1. Based on the germline V gene, the CDR1 and CDR2 sequences are SGHRS and YFSETQ. Germline trimming: 2 bases from V, 7 bases from J; junction bases outside gene matches: 2. The CDR3 holds 13 amino acids from the cysteine to the phenylalanine. Only the CDR3 part of the read is kept: 39 bases, read in frame from the first base.